One sample yielded the 15 T cell receptor beta chains listed below, sequenced in a study of human T cells and chemical hapten exposure. MiXCR, run by TCRdb on the RACE reads, gives a single entry per CDR3 protein. The table includes under 200,000 distinct CDR3 sequences, under 35% detected once. The sample's time point: pre-sensitization, week 0. Stated treatment: therapeutic diphenylcyclopropenone sensitization with weekly scalp DPC. The specimen was whole blood, collected in connection with sensitization to the hapten diphenylcyclopropenone (DPC). These receptors were collected from a woman in her 30s with alopecia areata. Some clones in this sample may be carry-over from other donors' samples.

The V and J genes are TRBV18 and TRBJ2-1; D remains unclear. V was pared by 3 bases and J by 0 bases, with 15 bases between. The CDR3 has 17 amino acids. CDR1 KGHSH and CDR2 LQKENI come from the germline V gene. CDR3 bases: TGTGCCAGCTCACCCCCAAAGGGCAGCGACTCCTACAATGAGCAGTTCTTC. Translating it yields CASSPPKGSDSYNEQFF.

The rearrangement uses TRBV3-1 and TRBJ1-5; 7 bases match TRBD1. CDR3 length: 15 residues. CDR1 and CDR2 from the germline V gene are LGHDT and YNNKEL (reference sequence). Trimming at V came to 7 bases and at J to 4 bases, leaving 10 bases not matched to a gene. CDR3 residues: CASTNTGARNQPQHF. CDR3 sequence (DNA): TGTGCCAGCACCAACACAGGGGCACGAAATCAGCCCCAGCATTTT.

The V and J genes are TRBV18 and TRBJ1-5; 8 bases line up with TRBD1. This CDR3 has 14 amino acids. Unmatched junction bases numbered 5, after V lost 3 bases and J lost 7 bases. CDR1 and CDR2 from the germline V gene are KGHSH and LQKENI. The chain's CDR3 is CASSPGQAEQPQHF. The CDR3 coding sequence is TGTGCCAGCTCACCGGGACAGGCGGAACAGCCCCAGCATTTT. The full variable domain, its missing parts supplied by reference TRBV18 and TRBJ1-5, is NAGVMQNPRHLVRRRGQEARLRCSPMKGHSHVYWYRQLPEEGLKFMVYLQKENIIDESGMPKERFSAEFPKEGPSILRIQQVVRGDSAAYFCASSPGQAEQPQHFGDGTRLSIL.

In its sample, this clonotype was seen a few times. The chain combines TRBV19 with TRBJ1-2; 9 bases fit TRBD1. From germline, CDR1 is LNHDA and CDR2 SQIVND (reference sequence). The ends lost 5 bases at V and 5 bases at J; junction bases unmatched: 9. The CDR3 runs to 15 residues. The CDR3 DNA sequence: TGTGCCAGTAGTCTATCTCGGGGACAGGGATATGGCTACACCTTC. It yields the protein CASSLSRGQGYGYTF.

Only a few counts were recorded for this clonotype. The CDR3 DNA follows: TGTGCCAGCAGTCCTCGGATACTAGCGGGAGGGCCGAGAGATACGCAGTATTTT. It yields the protein CASSPRILAGGPRDTQYF. The chain is built from TRBV6-2 or TRBV6-3 and TRBJ2-3; TRBD2 aligns across 13 bases. The CDR3 is 18 amino acids. With 5 bases clipped from V and 5 bases from J, the junction kept 13 bases outside the gene matches. CDR1 is MNHEY, CDR2 SVGEGT, per germline.

This clonotype was observed a handful of times. V gene TRBV3-1 combines with J gene TRBJ2-3, with D perhaps assigned TRBD1 or TRBD2 (5 bases each). The CDR3 covers 16 residues. CDR1 is LGHDT and CDR2 is YNNKEL in the germline V gene (reference sequence). V was pared by 3 bases and J by 0 bases, with 13 bases between. Written as DNA, the CDR3 is TGTGCCAGCAGCCAGACCGGGACGCGAAGCACAGATACGCAGTATTTT. Translating it yields CASSQTGTRSTDTQYF.

This clonotype was seen more than once but under ten times. The chain links TRBV5-1 to TRBJ1-1; 9 bases agree with TRBD1. J lost 9 bases, V lost 4 bases, and 10 bases had no gene match. CDR3 size: 14 residues. The germline V gene encodes CDR1 SGHRS and CDR2 YFSETQ. This CDR3 is CASSTGTGNLQAFF. The CDR3 DNA is TGCGCCAGCAGCACGGGGACAGGGAATCTCCAAGCTTTCTTT.

V is TRBV28 and J is TRBJ1-3; 9 bases match TRBD1. V shed 6 bases and J 6 bases; nucleotides not matched to a gene: 9. The CDR3 totals 15 residues. CDR1 is MDHEN and CDR2 is SYDVKM in the germline V gene. CDR3 sequence: CASSPDRGRSNTIYF. DNA for the CDR3: TGTGCCAGCAGCCCGGACAGGGGAAGGTCAAACACCATATATTTT.

This clonotype was observed a few times. V usage is TRBV20-1 and J usage is TRBJ1-1, with TRBD1 as a possible D gene (5 bases). Trimming left V 0 bases short and J 4 bases short, with 15 bases between. The CDR3 spans 15 residues. Germline assignment: CDR1 DFQATT and CDR2 SNEGSKA (reference sequence). The CDR3 coding sequence is TGCAGTGCTAGAGATGTTCGGGGCCGTATCACTGAAGCTTTCTTT. Protein: CSARDVRGRITEAFF.

This clonotype was counted ten times or more. The V gene is TRBV29-1, the J gene TRBJ2-1; TRBD1 matches at 9 bases. Trimming removed 6 bases from V and 8 bases from J; junction bases left unmatched: 8. The CDR3 contains 13 residues. CDR1 and CDR2 from the germline V gene are SQVTM and ANQGSEA. The CDR3 DNA is TGCAGCGTCCCCGGGACAGGGTTGTATGAGCAGTTCTTC. Protein: CSVPGTGLYEQFF.

The rearrangement links TRBV7-9 to TRBJ1-6, with a tentative D call TRBD1 (6 bases). Trimming stripped 5 bases from V and 7 bases from J, with 12 bases between. CDR3 length: 14 amino acids. CDR1 SEHNR and CDR2 FQNEAQ come from the germline V gene (reference sequence). The chain's CDR3 is CASSPTGYNSPLHF. Written as DNA, the CDR3 is TGTGCCAGCAGCCCCACAGGGTACAATTCACCCCTCCACTTT.

The chain uses TRBV9 and TRBJ1-2; D is undetermined. The V end lost 4 bases, the J end lost 8 bases, and 18 bases lay between the germline ends. The CDR3 sequence is 14 residues long. Germline CDR1 is SGDLS and CDR2 is YYNGEE. The CDR3 loop reads CASSPPTPAGGYTF. As DNA, the CDR3 is TGTGCCAGCAGCCCACCGACACCCGCTGGAGGCTACACCTTC.

This clonotype was detected a few times. DNA for the CDR3: TGTGCCAGCAGTCCCGGGTGGCCCTACAATGAGCAGTTCTTC. Residues: CASSPGWPYNEQFF. The rearrangement joins TRBV27 to TRBJ2-1; D is undetermined. Germline assignment: CDR1 MNHEY and CDR2 SMNVEV (reference sequence). The V and J ends lost 5 bases and 2 bases respectively, with 10 bases between them. The CDR3 spans 14 residues.

The rearrangement joins TRBV6-6 to TRBJ1-3; weak D call: TRBD1 (5 bases). Looked up from germline, CDR1 is MNHNY and CDR2 is SVGAGI (reference sequence). V lost 7 bases, J lost 3 bases, and 19 bases lay in between. This CDR3 is built from 16 residues. The chain's CDR3 is CASMGGRAHIGNTIYF. In DNA, the CDR3 is TGTGCCAGCATGGGAGGCAGGGCTCACATTGGAAACACCATATATTTT.

This chain links TRBV6-2 or TRBV6-3 with TRBJ2-3; 7 nucleotides match TRBD1. CDR1 and CDR2 (germline): MNHEY, SVGEGT. V lost 5 bases and J lost 2; bases outside the gene matches: 13. CDR3 length equals 17 residues. The CDR3 DNA is TGTGCCAGCAGTGCCCGGGACAGCGCCACTTCCACAGATACGCAGTATTTT. Its translation: CASSARDSATSTDTQYF.